This is a list of T cell receptor beta chains from one sample in a study of shared clonotypes between healthy human individuals. Some clones are missing from TCRdb's copy, which holds only in-frame ones; the method was immunoSEQ multiplex PCR. The sample has a few hundred thousand clones, about 95% seen once. Source material: naive CD8+ T cells sorted from blood. Receptors originate from a woman aged 30 to 39 in good health. The CDR3 runs from the conserved cysteine through the conserved F or W. The D gene is left open where the match is weak. Expanded clones get a size class; other rows say once, few or many, or leave the size out.

v_gene	d_gene	abundance	j_gene	CDR3aa	CDR3nt
TRBV25-1	TRBD2	NA	TRBJ2-1	CATQLWRESYNEQFF	TGTGCGACCCAATTGTGGCGGGAGTCCTACAATGAGCAGTTCTTC
TRBV27	TRBD2	NA	TRBJ2-2	CASSLAGAPGELFF	TGTGCCAGCAGTCTAGCGGGAGCCCCCGGGGAGCTGTTTTTT
TRBV28	TRBD1	NA	TRBJ1-5	CASSLWGQAGNQPQHF	TGTGCCAGCAGTTTATGGGGACAGGCTGGCAATCAGCCCCAGCATTTT
TRBV13	NA	NA	TRBJ2-3	CASSLGRNLRPQATDTQYF	TGTGCCAGCAGCCTCGGGCGGAACCTTCGCCCCCAGGCCACAGATACGCAGTATTTT
TRBV2	NA	NA	TRBJ1-1	CASSEALEAFF	TGTGCCAGCAGTGAAGCTCTTGAGGCTTTCTTT
TRBV27	NA	NA	TRBJ2-5	CASSRVGSTQYF	TGTGCCAGCAGTAGGGTGGGGTCGACCCAGTACTTC
TRBV27	NA	NA	TRBJ2-5	CASSLGGAETQYF	TGTGCCAGCAGTTTAGGGGGGGCCGAGACCCAGTACTTC
TRBV9	NA	once	TRBJ2-2	CASSESDTGELFF	TGTGCCAGCAGCGAGAGCGACACCGGGGAGCTGTTTTTT
TRBV4-1	TRBD2	NA	TRBJ2-1	CASSSPGTTYNEQFF	TGCGCCAGCAGCTCACCCGGGACTACCTACAATGAGCAGTTCTTC
TRBV27	NA	NA	TRBJ2-5	CASSPPGSPGTQYF	TGTGCCAGCAGTCCACCGGGCTCCCCTGGGACCCAGTACTTC
TRBV27	TRBD2	NA	TRBJ2-1	CASSWTSGSVAEQFF	TGTGCCAGCAGTTGGACTAGCGGGAGTGTGGCTGAGCAGTTCTTC
TRBV2	NA	NA	TRBJ2-7	CASRPTGAPLYEQYF	TGTGCCAGCAGGCCCACCGGGGCCCCACTCTACGAGCAGTACTTC
TRBV10-2	TRBD2	NA	TRBJ2-2	CASIRGGSTGELFF	TGCGCCAGCATCCGGGGGGGGAGCACCGGGGAGCTGTTTTTT
TRBV9	NA	NA	TRBJ1-1	CDPVGDTEAFF	TGTGATCCGGTCGGAGATACTGAAGCTTTCTTT
TRBV29-1	NA	NA	TRBJ2-7	CSVERTGSGEQYF	TGCAGCGTTGAACGCACCGGCTCAGGCGAGCAGTACTTC
TRBV19	NA	NA	TRBJ1-5	CASTTRGGDNQPQHF	TGTGCCAGTACTACACGGGGAGGGGACAATCAGCCCCAGCATTTT
TRBV19	NA	NA	TRBJ1-5	CASSICQPQHF	TGTGCCAGTAGTATTTGTCAGCCCCAGCATTTT
TRBV28	NA	NA	TRBJ2-1	CASRWQGSSNEQFF	TGTGCCAGCAGGTGGCAGGGGTCGTCCAATGAGCAGTTCTTC
TRBV29-1	NA	NA	TRBJ1-1	CSVGEQGRNTEAFF	TGCAGCGTTGGGGAACAGGGAAGGAACACTGAAGCTTTCTTT
TRBV5-4	TRBD2	NA	TRBJ2-1	CASSSTLVAGVSGEQFF	TGTGCCAGCAGCTCGACGCTAGTAGCGGGAGTGTCGGGTGAGCAGTTCTTC
TRBV12-5	NA	NA	TRBJ1-5	CASGLAGYNQPQHF	TGTGCTAGTGGTTTGGCAGGTTACAATCAGCCCCAGCATTTT
TRBV5-4	NA	once	TRBJ1-1	CASQRDSRGTEAFF	TGTGCCAGCCAAAGAGATAGCAGGGGAACTGAAGCTTTCTTT
TRBV7-9	NA	NA	TRBJ2-1	CASSLVRSSYNEQFF	TGTGCCAGCAGCTTAGTACGTAGCTCCTACAATGAGCAGTTCTTC
TRBV11-2	NA	NA	TRBJ1-6	CASSLSGEYNSPLHF	TGTGCCAGCAGCTTATCAGGGGAATATAATTCACCCCTCCACTTT
TRBV5-1	NA	NA	TRBJ2-6	CASSLGSGYAGANVLTF	TGCGCCAGCAGCTTGGGCTCAGGTTATGCTGGGGCCAACGTCCTGACTTTC
TRBV7-2	NA	once	TRBJ2-5	CASSSTNPETQYF	TGTGCCAGCAGCTCTACCAACCCGGAGACCCAGTACTTC
TRBV7-2	TRBD1	NA	TRBJ1-1	CASSSNRGSYTEAFF	TGTGCCAGCAGCTCCAACAGGGGATCTTACACTGAAGCTTTCTTT
TRBV27	TRBD2	NA	TRBJ2-3	CASSLIAGAISSTDTQYF	TGTGCCAGCAGTTTAATAGCGGGAGCGATCTCTAGCACAGATACGCAGTATTTT
TRBV7-9	NA	NA	TRBJ1-1	CASSLDGTEAFF	TGTGCCAGCAGCTTAGACGGAACTGAAGCTTTCTTT
TRBV5-6	TRBD2	NA	TRBJ2-1	CASSMVTSGSSGEQFF	TGTGCCAGCAGTATGGTGACTAGCGGGAGCTCCGGTGAGCAGTTCTTC
TRBV4-1	TRBD2	NA	TRBJ2-7	CASSQESGLASYEQYF	TGCGCCAGCAGCCAAGAGAGTGGACTAGCCTCCTACGAGCAGTACTTC
TRBV11-2	NA	NA	TRBJ2-6	CASSLDRLSGANVLTF	TGTGCCAGCAGCTTAGACCGCCTCTCTGGGGCCAACGTCCTGACTTTC
TRBV15	TRBD1	NA	TRBJ1-5	CATRRQGNQPQHF	TGTGCCACCAGAAGACAGGGGAATCAGCCCCAGCATTTT
TRBV27	NA	NA	TRBJ2-7	CASSYSSGTHSYEQYF	TGTGCCAGCAGTTATTCATCTGGGACACATTCCTACGAGCAGTACTTC
TRBV27	NA	NA	TRBJ1-3	CASSPQVGSGNTIYF	TGTGCCAGCAGTCCCCAGGTCGGCTCTGGAAACACCATATATTTT
TRBV28	NA	NA	TRBJ1-1	CASSGGLNTEAFF	TGTGCCAGCAGTGGGGGCCTGAACACTGAAGCTTTCTTT
TRBV7-2	TRBD2	NA	TRBJ2-1	CASSYSGSSYNEQFF	TGTGCCAGCAGCTATAGCGGGAGCTCCTACAATGAGCAGTTCTTC
TRBV9	TRBD1	once	TRBJ2-3	CASSVDRVTDTQYF	TGTGCCAGCAGCGTGGACAGGGTGACAGATACGCAGTATTTT
TRBV28	TRBD2	once	TRBJ2-1	CASTATSGRATSYNEQFF	TGTGCCAGCACCGCGACTAGCGGGAGGGCGACCTCCTACAATGAGCAGTTCTTC
TRBV27	TRBD2	NA	TRBJ2-7	CASSSGLATYEQYF	TGTGCCAGCAGTTCAGGACTAGCAACCTACGAGCAGTACTTC
TRBV30	NA	NA	TRBJ2-7	CAWSLGVGRFYEQYF	TGTGCCTGGAGTTTAGGGGTCGGAAGGTTCTACGAGCAGTACTTC
TRBV4-1	NA	once	TRBJ1-2	CASSQDNREDYGYTF	TGCGCCAGCAGCCAAGATAACAGGGAGGACTATGGCTACACCTTC
TRBV27	NA	NA	TRBJ2-7	CASGTSPYEQYF	TGTGCCAGTGGGACTTCCCCCTACGAGCAGTACTTC
TRBV13	NA	NA	TRBJ1-4	CASSSATADELFF	TGTGCCAGCAGCTCCGCAACGGCAGATGAACTGTTTTTT
TRBV4-1	NA	once	TRBJ2-5	CASSHLGGGEQETQYF	TGCGCCAGCAGCCACCTGGGGGGGGGCGAGCAAGAGACCCAGTACTTC
TRBV30	NA	NA	TRBJ2-7	CAWSHGASYEQYF	TGTGCCTGGAGTCATGGGGCTTCCTACGAGCAGTACTTC
TRBV29-1	NA	NA	TRBJ2-5	CSVEGRRNSYQETQYF	TGCAGCGTTGAAGGCCGCAGAAATTCGTACCAAGAGACCCAGTACTTC
TRBV20-1	NA	NA	TRBJ2-1	CSAKISNEQFF	TGCAGTGCTAAGATTTCGAATGAGCAGTTCTTC
TRBV29-1	NA	NA	TRBJ1-1	CSVVGEDTEAFF	TGCAGCGTTGTGGGGGAGGACACTGAAGCTTTCTTT
TRBV7-8	TRBD2	once	TRBJ2-3	CASSQLTSGRGADTQYF	TGTGCCAGCAGCCAATTAACTAGCGGGAGGGGCGCAGATACGCAGTATTTT
TRBV9	TRBD2	NA	TRBJ2-3	CASSVGGSPDTQYF	TGTGCCAGCAGCGTAGGCGGGAGTCCAGATACGCAGTATTTT
TRBV2	TRBD2	NA	TRBJ2-7	CASRGLAGSTYEQYF	TGTGCCAGCAGGGGACTAGCGGGTTCTACCTACGAGCAGTACTTC
TRBV7-9	TRBD2	once	TRBJ2-7	CASSLAKGRAYEQYF	TGTGCCAGCAGCTTAGCGAAAGGGAGGGCCTACGAGCAGTACTTC